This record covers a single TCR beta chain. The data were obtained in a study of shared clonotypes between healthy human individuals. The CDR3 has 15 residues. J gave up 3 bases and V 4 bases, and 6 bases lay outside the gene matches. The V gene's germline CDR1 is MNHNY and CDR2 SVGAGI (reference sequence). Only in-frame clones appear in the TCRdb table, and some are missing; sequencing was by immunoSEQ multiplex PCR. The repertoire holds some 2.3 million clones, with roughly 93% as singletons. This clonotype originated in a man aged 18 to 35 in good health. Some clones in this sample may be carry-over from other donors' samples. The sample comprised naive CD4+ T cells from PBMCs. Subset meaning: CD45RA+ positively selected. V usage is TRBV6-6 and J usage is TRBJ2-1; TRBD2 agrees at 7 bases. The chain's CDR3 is CASSLGAGLYNEQFF. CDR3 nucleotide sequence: TGTGCCAGCAGTTTGGGAGCGGGGCTCTACAATGAGCAGTTCTTC.